This T cell receptor beta chain originates from a study of blood T cell repertoires in COVID-19 (dated by TCRdb to 2018 to 2021). At the level of the whole study: The collaborator samples originated in the United States, Italy and Spain and spanned the acute and convalescent phases of COVID-19. The material from the prospective study consisted of cDNA or gDNA derived from T cells, B-cell-depleted T cells, or PBMCs. The dataset comprised deeply sampled blood TCRbeta repertoires from subjects exposed to, actively infected with, or recovered from COVID-19. The repertoires were released in a freely available public database meant as a resource for research on the immune response to SARS-CoV-2. The samples were drawn from two sources: the first 160 participants of the ongoing ImmuneRACE study, and 1,200 or so subjects contributed by 6 global collaborators. The sample metadata nearly always contained a de-identified subject ID, COVID-19 status, age in years and sex. Where HLA class I and class II types were available, the types were taken from metadata supplied by the sample provider, not from assay-based typing.

CDR1 and CDR2 were assigned from the germline V gene as SNHLY and FYNNEI. Trimming removed 4 bases from V and 0 bases from J; the gene matches leave 5 bases unexplained. The CDR3, from cysteine to phenylalanine, totals 16 residues. The DNA shown is the 48-base CDR3, in frame from base 1. The study at large found these results: Clinical and demographic metadata were provided uncurated, with the amount varying by source and participant.

Collaborating institutions collected whole blood in K2EDTA tubes following their own protocols. For TCRbeta analysis, collaborators shipped samples in one of three forms: frozen whole blood, isolated PBMCs, or DNA extracted from either of those sample types. A note on this clone: No antigen is known for it. No base qualities exist here, and no much larger clone lies one base off it.

TCRbeta CDR3 regions were amplified from genomic DNA by means of the immunoSEQ Assay, a bias-controlled multiplex PCR. Under the source paper's analysis protocol: The number of nucleated cells in each sample was estimated by amplification of reference gene primers within the assay. Sequence reads were collapsed and filtered to measure the absolute abundance of every unique TCRbeta CDR3 rearrangement. For each sample, productive Simpson clonality was calculated by taking the square root of Simpson's diversity index across productive rearrangements. TCRdb took this table from immuneACCESS and kept in-frame rearrangements with V and J called. Such tables lack part of the clones; where checked against another copy, unresolved V genes explain under half of the gap, and the rest is unexplained. D and trimming come from the DNA, and the V and J calls and clone size come from that table. The sample table records about 89,000 clones; 91% of these occur just once. The ten largest clones add up to under 2.5% of the sample.

The rearrangement combines TRBV2 with TRBJ2-2; 7 nucleotides in the junction match TRBD2. Sample: peripheral blood. The TCR was taken from a human donor with active COVID-19. The donor label of this sample is uncertain. CDR3 region: CASSVPSGANTGELFF. The DNA sequence reads TGTGCCAGCAGTGTGCCTAGCGGCGCGAACACCGGGGAGCTGTTTTTT.